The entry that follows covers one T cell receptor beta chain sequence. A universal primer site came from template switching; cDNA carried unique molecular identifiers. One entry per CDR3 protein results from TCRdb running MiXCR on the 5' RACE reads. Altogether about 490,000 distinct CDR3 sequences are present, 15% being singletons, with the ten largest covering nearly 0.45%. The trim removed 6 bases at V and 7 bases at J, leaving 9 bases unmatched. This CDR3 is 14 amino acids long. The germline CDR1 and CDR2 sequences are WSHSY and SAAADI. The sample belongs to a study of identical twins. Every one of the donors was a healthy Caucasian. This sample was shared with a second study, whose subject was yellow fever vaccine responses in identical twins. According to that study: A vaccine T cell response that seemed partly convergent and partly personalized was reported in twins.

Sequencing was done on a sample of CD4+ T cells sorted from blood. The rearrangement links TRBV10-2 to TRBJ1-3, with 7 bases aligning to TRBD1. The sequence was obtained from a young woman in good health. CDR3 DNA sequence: TGCGCCAGCAGAGCCGGGGACAGTAGGAACACCATATATTTT. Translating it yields CASRAGDSRNTIYF.